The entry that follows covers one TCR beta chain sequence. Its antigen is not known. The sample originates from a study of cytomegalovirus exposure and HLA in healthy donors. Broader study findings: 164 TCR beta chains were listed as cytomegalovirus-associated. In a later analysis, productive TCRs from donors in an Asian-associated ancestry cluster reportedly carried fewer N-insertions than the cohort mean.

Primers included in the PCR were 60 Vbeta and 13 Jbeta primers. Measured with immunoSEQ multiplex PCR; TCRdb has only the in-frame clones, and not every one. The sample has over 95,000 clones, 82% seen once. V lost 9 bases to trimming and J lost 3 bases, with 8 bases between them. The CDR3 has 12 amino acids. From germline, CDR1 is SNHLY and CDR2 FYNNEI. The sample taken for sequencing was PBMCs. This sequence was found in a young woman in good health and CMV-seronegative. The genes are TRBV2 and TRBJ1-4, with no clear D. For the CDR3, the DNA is TGTGCCAGTGGGGAGTCTAATGAAAAACTGTTTTTT. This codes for CASGESNEKLFF.